This section outlines one TCR beta chain sequence together with its context. This entry belongs to a study of blood T cell repertoires in COVID-19. Whole-study context: The United States, Italy and Spain provided the acute and convalescent COVID-19 samples. From T cells, B-cell-depleted T cells, or PBMCs came the material, which was cDNA or gDNA.

Only in-frame clones appear in the TCRdb table, and some are missing; sequencing was by immunoSEQ multiplex PCR. The top ten hold 5.4% of the sample, which has fewer than 80,000 clones, less than 85% seen once. Germline values: CDR1 LGHNA, CDR2 YNFKEQ. The CDR3 covers 16 residues. With V trimmed by 5 bases and J by 4 bases, 10 bases remained unmatched. The receptor was isolated from a woman of 80 years or more with active or convalescent COVID-19. The sequenced sample consisted of peripheral blood. This chain connects TRBV4-2 to TRBJ2-3; 9 nucleotides align to TRBD2. The CDR3, as DNA: TGTGCCAGCAGCTCCGCAGGTAGCGGGAGATCAGATACGCAGTATTTT. Amino acid sequence: CASSSAGSGRSDTQYF.